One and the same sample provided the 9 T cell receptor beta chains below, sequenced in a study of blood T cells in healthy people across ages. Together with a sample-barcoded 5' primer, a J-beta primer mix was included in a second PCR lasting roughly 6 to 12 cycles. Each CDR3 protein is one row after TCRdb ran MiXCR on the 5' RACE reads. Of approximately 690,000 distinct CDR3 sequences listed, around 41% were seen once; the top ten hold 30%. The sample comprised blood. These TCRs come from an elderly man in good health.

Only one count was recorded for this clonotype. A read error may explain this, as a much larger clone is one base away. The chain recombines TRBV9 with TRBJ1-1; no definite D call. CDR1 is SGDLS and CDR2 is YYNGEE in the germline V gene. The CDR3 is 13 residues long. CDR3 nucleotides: TGTGTCAGCAGCGTAGGTTCCGGGGCTGAAGCTTTCTTT. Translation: CVSSVGSGAEAFF.

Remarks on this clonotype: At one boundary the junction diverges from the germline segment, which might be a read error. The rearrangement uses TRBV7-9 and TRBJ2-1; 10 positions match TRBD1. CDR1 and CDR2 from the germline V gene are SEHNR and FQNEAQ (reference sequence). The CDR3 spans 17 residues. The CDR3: CTSSQRTGQGPYNEQFF. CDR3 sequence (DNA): TGTACCAGCAGCCAGCGGACGGGACAGGGGCCCTACAATGAGCAGTTCTTC.

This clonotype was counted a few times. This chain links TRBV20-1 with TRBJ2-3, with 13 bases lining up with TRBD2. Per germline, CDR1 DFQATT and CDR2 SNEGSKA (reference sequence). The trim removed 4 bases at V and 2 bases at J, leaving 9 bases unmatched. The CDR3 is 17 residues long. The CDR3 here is CSANPPGLAGYTDTQYF. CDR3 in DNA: TGCAGTGCTAACCCCCCGGGACTAGCGGGATACACAGATACGCAGTATTTT.

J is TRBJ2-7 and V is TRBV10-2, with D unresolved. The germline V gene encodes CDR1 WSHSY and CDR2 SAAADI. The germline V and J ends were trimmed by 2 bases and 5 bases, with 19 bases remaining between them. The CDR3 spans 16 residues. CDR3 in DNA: TGCGCCAGCAGTGAGCGGCGAAGAGCTTCCGCGCACGAGCAGTACTTC. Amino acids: CASSERRRASAHEQYF.

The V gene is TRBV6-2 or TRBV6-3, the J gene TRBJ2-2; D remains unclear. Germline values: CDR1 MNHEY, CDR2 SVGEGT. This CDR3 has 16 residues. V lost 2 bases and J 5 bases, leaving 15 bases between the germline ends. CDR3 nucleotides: TGTGCCAGCAGTTACCCCCAGTCGATTCTAACCGGGGAGCTGTTTTTT. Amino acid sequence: CASSYPQSILTGELFF.

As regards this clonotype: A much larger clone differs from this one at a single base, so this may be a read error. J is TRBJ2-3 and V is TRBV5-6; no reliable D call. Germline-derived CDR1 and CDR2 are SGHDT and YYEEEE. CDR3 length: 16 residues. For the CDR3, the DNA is TGTGCCGGCAGCACGTACGATCACGATTTCGCAGATACGCAGTATTTT. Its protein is CAGSTYDHDFADTQYF.

The CDR3 sequence is CASSSQAGTGCGYTF. For the CDR3, the DNA is TGTGCCAGCAGCTCTCAGGCCGGGACAGGGTGTGGCTACACCTTC. V gene TRBV5-5 combines with J gene TRBJ1-2; 9 bases are shared with TRBD1. The CDR3 totals 15 residues. Germline assignment: CDR1 SGHKS and CDR2 YYEKEE (reference sequence). The ends lost 3 bases at V and 7 bases at J; junction bases unmatched: 10.

The CDR3 nucleotides are TGTGCCATCAGCCGTGCGGGGGGCTCTACAGATACGCAGTATTTT. This encodes CAISRAGGSTDTQYF. This chain links TRBV10-3 with TRBJ2-3, with 8 bases that match TRBD2. This CDR3 spans 15 amino acids. Per the germline V gene, CDR1 is ENHRY and CDR2 is SYGVKD. V dropped 6 bases and J dropped 3; count of bases not matched to a gene: 8.

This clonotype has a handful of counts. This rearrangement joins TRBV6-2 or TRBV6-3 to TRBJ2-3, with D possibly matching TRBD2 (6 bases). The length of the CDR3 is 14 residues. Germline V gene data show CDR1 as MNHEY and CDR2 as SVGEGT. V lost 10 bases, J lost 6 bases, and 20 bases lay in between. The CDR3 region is CATFSPGVFDTQYF. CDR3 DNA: TGTGCCACCTTCTCGCCGGGAGTGTTTGATACGCAGTATTTT.